This T cell receptor beta chain was found in a study of metastatic and nonmetastatic thyroid tumors. The ends lost 4 bases at V and 10 bases at J; junction bases unmatched: 6. Germline V gene lookup returns CDR1 LGHDT and CDR2 YNNKEL (reference sequence). This CDR3 has 14 amino acids. No patient had received any treatment before thyroid surgery. TCRdb recomputed clones from the PCR reads via MiXCR. The profile shows tens of thousands of clones, around 26% of them singletons. The specimen was blood. The origin of this receptor is a female donor with papillary thyroid cancer or a benign thyroid nodule (not recorded which). Some clones in this sample may be carry-over from other donors' samples. This chain connects TRBV3-1 to TRBJ1-6; TRBD1 agrees at 8 bases. Written as DNA, the CDR3 is TGTGCCAGCAGCCCCAGGGGGCAGAACTCACCCCTCCACTTT. Protein sequence: CASSPRGQNSPLHF.